Listed here is a single T cell receptor beta chain. Its specificity is unknown. This CDR3 contains 14 residues. The V gene's germline CDR1 is KGHSH and CDR2 LQKENI. Trimming took 3 bases from V and 3 from J, leaving 12 bases between them. TCRdb reanalysed the 5' RACE reads using MiXCR and keeps one entry per CDR3 protein. The repertoire holds 100,000 to 150,000 distinct CDR3 sequences, 15% to 20% seen once, with about 5% in the top ten. This specimen comes from a study of T-cell memory formation after mild COVID-19. Background on the study: Most TCR clusters belonged to a single donor.

Findings and caveats of the study: Pre-infection memory carried some responding clones, suggesting that cross-reactive memory joined.

The sample was PBMCs or a T cell subset sorted from them (not recorded which). This sequence joins TRBV18 and TRBJ2-7; D call uncertain. This TCR derives from a man between 18 and 29 years old who had mild COVID-19 (a few samples of this study predate the infection). Cell type and time point are not known. The CDR3 bases are TGTGCCAGCTCACCTGCGCAGTATAGCTACGAGCAGTACGTC. This codes for CASSPAQYSYEQYV.